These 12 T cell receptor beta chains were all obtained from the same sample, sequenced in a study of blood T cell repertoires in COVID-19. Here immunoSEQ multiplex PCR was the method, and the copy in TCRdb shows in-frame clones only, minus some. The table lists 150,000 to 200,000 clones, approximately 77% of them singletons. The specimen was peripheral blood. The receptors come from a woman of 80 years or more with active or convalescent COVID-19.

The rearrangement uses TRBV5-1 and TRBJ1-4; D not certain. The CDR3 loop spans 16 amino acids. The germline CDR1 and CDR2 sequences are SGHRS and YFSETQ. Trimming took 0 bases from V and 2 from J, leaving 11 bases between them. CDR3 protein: CASSLAAQVTNEKLFF. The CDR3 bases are TGCGCCAGCAGCTTGGCCGCCCAGGTTACTAATGAAAAACTGTTTTTT.

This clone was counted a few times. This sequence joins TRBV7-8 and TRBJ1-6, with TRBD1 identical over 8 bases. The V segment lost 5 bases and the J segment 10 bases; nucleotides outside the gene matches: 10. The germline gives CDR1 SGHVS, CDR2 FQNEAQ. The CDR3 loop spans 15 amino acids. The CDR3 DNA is TGTGCCAGCAGCACAACAGGGGGTCATGGCTCACCCCTCCACTTT. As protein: CASSTTGGHGSPLHF.

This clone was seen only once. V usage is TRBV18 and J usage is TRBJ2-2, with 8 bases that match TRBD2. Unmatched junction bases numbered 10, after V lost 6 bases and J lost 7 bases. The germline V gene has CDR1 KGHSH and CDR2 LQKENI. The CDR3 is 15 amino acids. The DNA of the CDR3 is TGTGCCAGCTCGTTGCGGGAGGAGAACCGCGGGGAGCTGTTTTTT. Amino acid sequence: CASSLREENRGELFF.

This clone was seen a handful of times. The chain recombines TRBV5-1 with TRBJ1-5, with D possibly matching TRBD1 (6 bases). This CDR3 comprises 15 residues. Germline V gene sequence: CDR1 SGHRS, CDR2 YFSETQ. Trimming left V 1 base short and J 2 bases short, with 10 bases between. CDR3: CASSLTGQGNQPQHF. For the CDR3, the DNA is TGCGCCAGCAGCTTGACAGGGCAGGGCAATCAGCCCCAGCATTTT.

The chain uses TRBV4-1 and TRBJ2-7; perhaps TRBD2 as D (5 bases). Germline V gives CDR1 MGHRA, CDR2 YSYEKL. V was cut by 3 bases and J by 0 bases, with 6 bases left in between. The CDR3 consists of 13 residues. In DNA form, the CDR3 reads TGCGCCAGCAGCCAGGGAGTCTCCTACGAGCAGTACTTC. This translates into CASSQGVSYEQYF.

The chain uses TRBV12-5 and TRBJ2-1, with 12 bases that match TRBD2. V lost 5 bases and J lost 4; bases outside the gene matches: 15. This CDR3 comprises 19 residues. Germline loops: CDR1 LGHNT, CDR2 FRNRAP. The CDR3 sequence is CASGTDGTSGRMGYNEQFF. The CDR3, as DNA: TGTGCTAGTGGTACAGACGGGACTAGCGGGCGGATGGGGTACAATGAGCAGTTCTTC.

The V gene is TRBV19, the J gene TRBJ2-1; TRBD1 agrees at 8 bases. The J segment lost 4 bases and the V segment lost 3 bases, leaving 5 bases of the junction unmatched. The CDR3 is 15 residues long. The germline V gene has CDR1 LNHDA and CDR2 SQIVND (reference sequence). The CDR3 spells CASSILQGEYNEQFF. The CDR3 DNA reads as TGTGCCAGTAGTATTTTACAGGGGGAATACAATGAGCAGTTCTTC.

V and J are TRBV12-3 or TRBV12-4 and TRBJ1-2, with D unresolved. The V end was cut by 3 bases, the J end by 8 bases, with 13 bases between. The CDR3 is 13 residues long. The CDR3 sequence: CASSLAREGGYTF. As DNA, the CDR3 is TGTGCCAGCAGTTTGGCCCGGGAGGGAGGCTACACCTTC.

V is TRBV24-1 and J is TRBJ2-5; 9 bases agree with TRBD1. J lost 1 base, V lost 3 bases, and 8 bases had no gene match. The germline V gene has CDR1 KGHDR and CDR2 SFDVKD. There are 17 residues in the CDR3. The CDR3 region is CATSDPGTGLAQETQYF. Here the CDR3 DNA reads TGTGCCACCAGTGATCCCGGGACAGGGCTTGCCCAAGAGACCCAGTACTTC.

The CDR3 region is CASSPDGGAKNIQYF. In nucleotides, the CDR3 is TGTGCCAGCAGTCCCGACGGGGGAGCCAAAAACATTCAGTACTTC. The chain links TRBV6-5 to TRBJ2-4, with D maybe TRBD2 (6 bases). Trimming took off 5 bases at V and 0 bases at J, with 11 bases between the two ends. CDR1 and CDR2 (germline): MNHEY, SVGAGI. The CDR3 runs to 15 residues.

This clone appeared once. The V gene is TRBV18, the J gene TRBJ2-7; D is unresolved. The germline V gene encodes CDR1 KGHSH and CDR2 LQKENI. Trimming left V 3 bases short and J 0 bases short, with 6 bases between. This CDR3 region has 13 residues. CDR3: CASSPQASYEQYF. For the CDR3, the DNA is TGTGCCAGCTCACCTCAGGCCTCCTACGAGCAGTACTTC.

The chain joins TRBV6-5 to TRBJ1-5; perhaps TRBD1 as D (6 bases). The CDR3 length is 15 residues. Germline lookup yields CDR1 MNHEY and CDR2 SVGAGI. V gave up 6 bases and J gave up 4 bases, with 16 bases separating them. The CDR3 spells CASRNPTGRNQPQHF. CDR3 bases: TGTGCCAGCAGGAACCCGACAGGTCGTAATCAGCCCCAGCATTTT.